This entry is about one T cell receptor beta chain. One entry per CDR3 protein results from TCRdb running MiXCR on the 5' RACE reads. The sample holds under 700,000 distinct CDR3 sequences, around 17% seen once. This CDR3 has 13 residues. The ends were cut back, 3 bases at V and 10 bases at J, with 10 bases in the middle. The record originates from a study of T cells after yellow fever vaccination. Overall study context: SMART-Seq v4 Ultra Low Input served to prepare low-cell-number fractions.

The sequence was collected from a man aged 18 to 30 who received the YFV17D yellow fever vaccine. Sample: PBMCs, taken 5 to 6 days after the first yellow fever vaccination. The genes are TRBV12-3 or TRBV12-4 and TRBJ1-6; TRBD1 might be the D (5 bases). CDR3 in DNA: TGTGCCAGCAGTTTGAGGGGAGAGTCACCCCTCCACTTT. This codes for CASSLRGESPLHF.